This passage covers 20 T cell receptor beta chains from one sample sequenced in a study of OX40 agonist ivuxolimab in advanced cancers. Clones were sequenced by immunoSEQ multiplex PCR, and TCRdb holds only the in-frame ones, with some missing. The sample holds some 44,000 clones; about 85% are singletons and the top ten take 5.1%. This specimen was CD4+ or CD8+ T cells sorted from blood, taken in a trial of the OX40 agonist ivuxolimab. All receptors derive from an adult with an advanced solid tumor such as melanoma, head and neck, liver or kidney cancer.

This clone was picked up one time. The chain employs TRBV18 and TRBJ2-3; TRBD2 matches 9 bases. The CDR3 loop spans 16 amino acids. The V gene's germline CDR1 is KGHSH and CDR2 LQKENI. Losses at the gene ends were 6 bases for V and 5 bases for J; bases not matched to a gene: 12. In nucleotides, the CDR3 is TGTGCCAGCTCGAGCTCCAGCGGGAGGTCGTTAGATACGCAGTATTTT. Residues: CASSSSSGRSLDTQYF. The whole variable domain, filled in from reference TRBV18 and TRBJ2-3, reads NAGVMQNPRHLVRRRGQEARLRCSPMKGHSHVYWYRQLPEEGLKFMVYLQKENIIDESGMPKERFSAEFPKEGPSILRIQQVVRGDSAAYFCASSSSSGRSLDTQYFGPGTRLTVL.

The chain uses TRBV5-6 and TRBJ1-2; D call uncertain. This CDR3 is 14 amino acids long. Trimming took 4 bases from V and 2 from J, leaving 12 bases between them. Per germline, CDR1 SGHDT and CDR2 YYEEEE. CDR3 bases: TGTGCCAGCAGCCCCTTTAACATCAACTATGGCTACACCTTC. Residues: CASSPFNINYGYTF.

V gene TRBV5-1 combines with J gene TRBJ1-2; D is possibly TRBD1 (6 bases). The CDR3 covers 14 residues. Trimming shortened V by 7 bases and J by 2 bases, and 15 bases separated the two germline ends. Germline-derived CDR1 and CDR2 are SGHRS and YFSETQ. CDR3 protein: CASGSGQHNYGYTF. The DNA of the CDR3 is TGCGCCAGCGGAAGTGGACAGCACAACTATGGCTACACCTTC. The full variable domain, rest sourced from reference TRBV5-1 and TRBJ1-2, is KAGVTQTPRYLIKTRGQQVTLSCSPISGHRSVSWYQQTPGQGLQFLFEYFSETQRNKGNFPGRFSGRQFSNSRSEMNVSTLELGDSALYLCASGSGQHNYGYTFGSGTRLTVV.

This chain joins TRBV5-6 and TRBJ2-3; D remains ambiguous. Germline-derived CDR1 and CDR2 are SGHDT and YYEEEE. This CDR3 has 15 amino acids. The V end was cut by 4 bases, the J end by 3 bases, with 15 bases between. This CDR3 is CASSTYWVRTDTQYF. The CDR3 DNA sequence: TGTGCCAGCAGCACCTATTGGGTACGGACAGATACGCAGTATTTT.

The rearrangement uses TRBV4-1 and TRBJ1-2, with TRBD1 identical over 8 bases. CDR1 is MGHRA and CDR2 is YSYEKL in the germline V gene. CDR3 length equals 14 residues. The trim removed 4 bases at V and 8 bases at J, leaving 9 bases unmatched. In nucleotides, the CDR3 is TGCGCCAGCAGCCTCCAGGGGGCGAGTGAAGGCTACACCTTC. Its protein product is CASSLQGASEGYTF.

The chain recombines TRBV18 with TRBJ1-1; 7 positions agree with TRBD1. This CDR3 is 14 amino acids long. Germline V gives CDR1 KGHSH, CDR2 LQKENI. The J segment lost 6 bases and the V segment lost 3 bases, leaving 7 bases of the junction unmatched. DNA for the CDR3: TGTGCCAGCTCACCGACTACTACAGGGGCTGAAGCTTTCTTT. This gives the protein CASSPTTTGAEAFF.

This clone has more than one count but fewer than ten. This rearrangement joins TRBV20-1 to TRBJ1-1; D uncertain. V was trimmed by 3 bases and J by 8 bases, leaving 7 bases between them. CDR3 length: 10 residues. Per the germline V gene, CDR1 is DFQATT and CDR2 is SNEGSKA (reference sequence). CDR3 DNA: TGCAGTGCTAGGCTGACAGAAGCTTTCTTT. Translating gives CSARLTEAFF.

J is TRBJ1-5 and V is TRBV18; D perhaps matches TRBD1 (5 bases). Germline CDR1 and CDR2: KGHSH and LQKENI. V was shortened by 4 bases and J by 7 bases, with 20 bases between the two germline ends. This CDR3 has 16 residues. The CDR3 region is CASSQRTGGSGQPQHF. As DNA, the CDR3 is TGTGCCAGCTCACAGCGGACCGGGGGATCGGGGCAGCCCCAGCATTTT.

The V and J genes are TRBV7-9 and TRBJ2-5; D is possibly TRBD1 (6 bases). The CDR3 sequence is 14 residues long. Germline CDR1 is SEHNR and CDR2 is FQNEAQ (reference sequence). V was cut by 2 bases and J by 5 bases, with 12 bases left in between. CDR3 loop: CASSLYQGTETQYF. CDR3 DNA sequence: TGTGCCAGCAGCTTATATCAGGGGACGGAGACCCAGTACTTC.

The chain is built from TRBV5-1 and TRBJ2-5; D might be TRBD1 (6 bases). The CDR3 is made up of 13 amino acids. CDR1 and CDR2 from the germline V gene are SGHRS and YFSETQ. V shed 1 base and J shed 4 bases, with 8 bases lying between them. The CDR3 loop reads CASSLTGTETQYF. CDR3 nucleotide sequence: TGCGCCAGCAGCTTGACAGGGACAGAGACCCAGTACTTC.

The chain is built from TRBV5-1 and TRBJ2-5, with D uncertain. Germline V gene sequence: CDR1 SGHRS, CDR2 YFSETQ. V dropped 0 bases and J dropped 0 bases, with 0 bases sitting between them. The CDR3 covers 12 residues. The chain's CDR3 is CASSLDQETQYF. In DNA form, the CDR3 reads TGCGCCAGCAGCTTGGACCAAGAGACCCAGTACTTC.

This sequence joins TRBV4-2 and TRBJ1-3; the D gene is possibly TRBD1 (6 bases). The V end lost 4 bases, the J end lost 4 bases, and 23 bases lay between the germline ends. The CDR3 totals 18 residues. The germline CDR1 and CDR2 sequences are LGHNA and YNFKEQ. The CDR3 spells CASSPDGDRTGKGNTIYF. In DNA form, the CDR3 reads TGTGCCAGCAGCCCTGACGGGGACCGTACAGGGAAAGGAAACACCATATATTTT.

CDR3 in amino acids: CASSLRGQGRDEQYF. The CDR3 DNA reads as TGTGCCAGCAGCTTAAGGGGACAGGGTAGGGACGAGCAGTACTTC. This chain uses TRBV7-8 with TRBJ2-7, with 9 bases aligning to TRBD1. V trimming: 2 bases; J trimming: 5 bases; junction bases outside the gene matches: 7. Germline V gene sequence: CDR1 SGHVS, CDR2 FQNEAQ. The CDR3 is made up of 15 amino acids.

The CDR3 here is CTSSQDYPRAALSYNEQFF. DNA for the CDR3: TGCACCAGCAGCCAAGACTACCCCCGAGCGGCTCTCTCCTACAATGAGCAGTTCTTC. The chain carries TRBV1 and TRBJ2-1; the table's D call, TRBD2, was not checked against the DNA. TRBV1 has pseudogene status. The CDR3 sequence is 19 residues long.

The V and J genes are TRBV30 and TRBJ2-2; D tentatively fits TRBD1 or TRBD2 (5 bases each). Trimming cost V 0 bases and J 6 bases, with 11 bases left between them. CDR1 GTSNPN and CDR2 SVGIG come from the germline V gene (reference sequence). The CDR3 extends over 14 amino acids. This CDR3 reads CAWSVQVGAGELFF. CDR3 in DNA: TGTGCCTGGAGTGTACAGGTGGGGGCCGGGGAGCTGTTTTTT.

The chain recombines TRBV5-4 with TRBJ1-2; D unresolved. The CDR3 is 14 residues long. V lost 6 bases and J 8 bases, leaving 20 bases between the germline ends. Germline V lookup: CDR1 SGHNT, CDR2 YYREEE (reference sequence). CDR3: CASTETSSERGYTF. CDR3 nucleotide sequence: TGTGCCAGCACCGAGACATCATCCGAGAGGGGCTACACCTTC.

The chain employs TRBV11-3 and TRBJ2-1; 9 bases line up with TRBD1. The CDR3 is 15 residues long. CDR1 and CDR2 from the germline V gene are SGHNT and YENEEA. Losses at the gene ends were 10 bases for V and 7 bases for J; bases not matched to a gene: 14. Here the CDR3 reads CATNRGTGKKNEQFF. DNA for the CDR3: TGTGCCACGAATCGTGGGACAGGGAAAAAAAATGAGCAGTTCTTC.

The V and J genes are TRBV5-4 and TRBJ2-2; no definite D call. The CDR3 contains 15 residues. CDR1 is SGHNT and CDR2 is YYREEE in the germline V gene (reference sequence). The V end was cut by 6 bases, the J end by 6 bases, with 18 bases between. For the CDR3, the DNA is TGTGCCAGCACCGACGACCCCCTTGAGGCCGGGGAGCTGTTTTTT. Protein sequence: CASTDDPLEAGELFF.

The rearrangement links TRBV7-9 to TRBJ2-7; D may correspond to TRBD1 or TRBD2 (5 bases each). The length of the CDR3 is 15 residues. Germline CDR1 reads SEHNR; CDR2 reads FQNEAQ (reference sequence). V lost 4 bases and J lost 2, with 15 bases in between. CDR3 sequence: CASSSLQGATYEQYF. CDR3 DNA: TGTGCCAGCAGCTCCCTTCAGGGAGCCACCTACGAGCAGTACTTC.

CDR3 residues: CASSRLDGGTNTGELFF. CDR3 nucleotides: TGTGCCAGCTCACGACTTGATGGGGGGACGAACACCGGGGAGCTGTTTTTT. This sequence joins TRBV18 and TRBJ2-2; D perhaps matches TRBD2 (6 bases). Trimming shortened V by 4 bases and J by 0 bases, and 15 bases separated the two germline ends. This CDR3 comprises 17 residues. Germline CDR1 KGHSH, CDR2 LQKENI.